This T cell receptor beta chain was retrieved from a study of cytomegalovirus exposure and HLA in healthy donors. Study findings and constraints: Some TCR beta chains (more than 150 of them) were listed as cytomegalovirus-associated. Earlier results showed most TCR beta V segments being productive about 90% or about 30% of the time. Among immune exposure information, only CMV serostatus was available.

Donors were nominally healthy when sampled, though unrecorded immune exposures were likely. The CDR3 spans 14 residues. Deletions cut 1 base from V and 3 bases from J, with 6 bases between. CDR1 is SEHNR, CDR2 FQNEAQ, per germline (reference sequence). In its sample, this clone was seen once. Its target is unknown. Use of 60 Vbeta and 13 Jbeta primers characterized the PCR. Produced via immunoSEQ multiplex PCR; TCRdb's table is partial and in-frame only. The sample has 95,000 to 150,000 clones, approximately 80% seen once. This receptor was obtained from a man younger than 35 in good health and CMV-seropositive. V is TRBV7-9 and J is TRBJ2-2, with a possible D match to TRBD1 (5 bases). Sequencing was performed on PBMCs. In DNA, the CDR3 is TGTGCCAGCAGCTTAGAAGGGGACACCGGGGAGCTGTTTTTT. It translates to CASSLEGDTGELFF.